This TCR beta chain was sequenced during a study of control samples from healthy donors and cancer patients. The protocol was immunoSEQ multiplex PCR, while the TCRdb copy is restricted to in-frame clones and leaves out a portion. The sample records about 92,000 clones, around 82% being singletons. The trim removed 3 bases at V and 5 bases at J, leaving 12 bases unmatched. Germline V gene lookup returns CDR1 MGHRA and CDR2 YSYEKL. The CDR3 extends over 17 amino acids. The chain combines TRBV4-1 with TRBJ2-2, with TRBD1 matching over 7 bases. This clonotype originated in a woman aged 60 to 75 in good health. The sample taken for sequencing was blood. The CDR3 reads CASSHPIPGTVTGELFF. The CDR3 DNA follows: TGCGCCAGCAGCCATCCCATCCCCGGGACAGTTACCGGGGAGCTGTTTTTT.